A selection of T cell receptor beta chains follows, all from one sample in a study of circulating and synovial CD4+ cells in juvenile arthritis. TCRdb's copy holds only in-frame clones and misses some; the assay was immunoSEQ multiplex PCR. Of tens of thousands of clones listed, over 85% are singletons. Sequencing was performed on CD4+ T cells from blood. These receptors were collected from a human donor with juvenile idiopathic arthritis. CDR3s include the opening cysteine and the closing phenylalanine or tryptophan. The D gene is left open where the match is weak. A clone size is listed for some rows: how often the clone was seen (once, few, many), or a class if it is expanded.

d_gene	v_gene	j_gene	abundance	CDR3aa	CDR3nt
TRBD1	TRBV13	TRBJ2-2	NA	CASSLGPIIRDRGSFHPNTGELFF	TGTGCCAGCAGCTTAGGCCCGATTATCCGGGACAGGGGGAGTTTTCATCCGAACACCGGGGAGCTGTTTTTT
TRBD2	TRBV19	TRBJ2-1	NA	CASSTRLAGGLNEQFF	TGTGCCAGTTCGACCAGGCTAGCGGGAGGGCTCAATGAGCAGTTCTTC
NA	TRBV13	TRBJ1-1	NA	CASSLGRGLMNTEAFF	TGTGCCAGCAGCTTAGGCCGGGGGTTAATGAACACTGAAGCTTTCTTT
NA	TRBV28	TRBJ1-2	NA	CASKLNLVNGYTF	TGTGCCAGCAAGCTCAATTTGGTTAATGGCTACACCTTC
NA	TRBV28	TRBJ2-1	NA	CASSLARKRGEQFF	TGTGCCAGCAGTTTAGCTCGAAAGCGCGGTGAGCAGTTCTTC
NA	TRBV2	TRBJ2-5	NA	CASRASHQETQYF	TGTGCCAGCAGAGCTAGCCACCAAGAGACCCAGTACTTC
NA	TRBV5-1	TRBJ2-7	NA	CASSLEGPGEQYF	TGCGCCAGCAGCTTGGAGGGGCCGGGCGAGCAGTACTTC
TRBD2	TRBV9	TRBJ2-1	NA	CASSPSPLAGGMDEQFF	TGTGCCAGCAGCCCCAGCCCTTTAGCGGGAGGGATGGATGAGCAGTTCTTC
TRBD1	TRBV29-1	TRBJ1-1	NA	CSVAPGQTFEAFF	TGCAGCGTCGCTCCGGGACAGACTTTTGAAGCTTTCTTT
NA	TRBV6-1	TRBJ2-1	NA	CASNLVYNEQFF	TGTGCCAGCAATCTAGTCTACAATGAGCAGTTCTTC
NA	TRBV27	TRBJ2-7	NA	CASSPGQRLIEGAYEQYF	TGTGCCAGCAGCCCCGGACAGAGATTAATCGAAGGAGCTTACGAGCAGTACTTC
TRBD1	TRBV6-6	TRBJ2-7	medium-sized	CASSRGTGGTYEQYF	TGTGCCAGCAGTCGCGGGACAGGGGGGACCTACGAGCAGTACTTC
NA	TRBV18	TRBJ2-3	NA	CASSPLAGNTDTQYF	TGTGCCAGCTCCCCTCTTGCGGGAAACACAGATACGCAGTATTTT
TRBD1	TRBV2	TRBJ2-1	NA	CASSEALGQGSEQFF	TGTGCCAGCAGTGAAGCCTTAGGACAGGGATCTGAGCAGTTCTTC
TRBD1	TRBV5-1	TRBJ2-7	NA	CASRGDRVPYEQYF	TGCGCCAGCAGGGGGGACAGGGTACCCTACGAGCAGTACTTC
TRBD2	TRBV2	TRBJ2-3	NA	CASSKGLEAGDTQYF	TGTGCCAGCAGCAAGGGACTGGAAGCGGGGGATACGCAGTATTTT
NA	TRBV6-5	TRBJ1-1	NA	CASSYSAGRYTEAFF	TGTGCCAGCAGTTACTCGGCAGGGAGGTACACTGAAGCTTTCTTT
NA	TRBV19	TRBJ2-1	NA	CASSIAGDLYNEQFF	TGTGCCAGTAGTATAGCGGGGGACCTCTACAATGAGCAGTTCTTC
NA	TRBV28	TRBJ1-2	NA	CASSLKRNYGYTF	TGTGCCAGCAGTTTGAAGCGAAACTATGGCTACACCTTC
TRBD2	TRBV4-2	TRBJ2-7	once	CASSHRELAGGAYEQYF	TGTGCCAGCAGCCATAGAGAGCTAGCGGGAGGCGCCTACGAGCAGTACTTC